This TCR beta chain was found in a study of blood T cells in healthy people across ages. Only a few counts were recorded for this clonotype. The antigen is not known. The study recruited healthy Caucasian donors from Russia who were aged roughly 6 to 95. In each sample, at least 6 million PBMCs were isolated. Then a second PCR, running roughly 7 to 11 cycles, was carried out with a sample-barcoded 5' primer and a J-beta primer mix. One entry per CDR3 protein results from TCRdb running MiXCR on the 5' RACE reads. The sample carries about 1,800,000 distinct CDR3 sequences, 28% recorded once. Study observations and caveats: Age brought a roughly linear fall in TCR beta diversity measured per million T cells.

Germline V gene sequence: CDR1 WSHSY, CDR2 SAAADI. The V end was cut by 10 bases, the J end by 0 bases, with 14 bases between. The CDR3 loop spans 14 amino acids. V is TRBV10-2 and J is TRBJ2-3; D assignment may be TRBD1 or TRBD2 (5 bases each). The sequence was obtained from a woman aged 30 to 39 in good health. The specimen was blood. CDR3: CATRDVASTDTQYF. CDR3 coding DNA: TGCGCCACTAGGGACGTCGCTAGCACAGATACGCAGTATTTT.